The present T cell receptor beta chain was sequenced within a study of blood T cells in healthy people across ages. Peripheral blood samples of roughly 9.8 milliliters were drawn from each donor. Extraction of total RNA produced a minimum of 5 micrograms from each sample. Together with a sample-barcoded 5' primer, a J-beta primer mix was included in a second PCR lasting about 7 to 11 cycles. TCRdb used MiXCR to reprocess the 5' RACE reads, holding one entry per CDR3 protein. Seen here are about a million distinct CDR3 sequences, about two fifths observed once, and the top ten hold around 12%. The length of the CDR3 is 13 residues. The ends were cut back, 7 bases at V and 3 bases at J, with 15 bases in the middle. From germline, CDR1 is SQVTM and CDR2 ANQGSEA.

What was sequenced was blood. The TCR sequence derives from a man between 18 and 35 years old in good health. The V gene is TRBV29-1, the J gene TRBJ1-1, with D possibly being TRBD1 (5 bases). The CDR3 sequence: CSAGGGEDTEAFF. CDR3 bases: TGCAGCGCCGGGGGGGGAGAGGACACTGAAGCTTTCTTT. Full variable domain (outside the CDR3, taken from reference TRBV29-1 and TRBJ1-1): SAVISQKPSRDICQRGTSLTIQCQVDSQVTMMFWYRQQPGQSLTLIATANQGSEATYESGFVIDKFPISRPNLTFSTLTVSNMSPEDSSIYLCSAGGGEDTEAFFGQGTRLTVV.